Listed here are 21 T cell receptor beta chains from one sample, sequenced in a study of regulatory T cells in long-lasting Graves disease. Relying on iRepertoire HTBI primers and Arm-PCR of CDR3 regions, the team built TCR beta libraries. One entry per CDR3 protein results from TCRdb running MiXCR on the multiplex PCR reads. Here the sample spans some 200,000 distinct CDR3 sequences, around 20% being singletons. The time point denotes: newly diagnosed GD, antithyroid drugs for less than 3 months. Construction of the TCR library relied on RNA isolated from PBMCs. This sample also appeared in a second study, on T cells in Graves' hyperthyroidism and ophthalmopathy.

The sequenced sample was peripheral blood mononuclear cells (PBMCs), obtained at new diagnosis, from a patient treated with antithyroid drugs. The receptors were gathered from a woman in her thirties with Graves disease.

Turning to this clonotype: This likely comes from a read error, as the CDR3 has no conserved phenylalanine or tryptophan at its end. This chain joins TRBV30 and TRBJ1-2; 8 bases are shared with TRBD1. The junction had 6 bases not matched to a gene; V was cut back by 4 bases and J by 8 bases. CDR1 GTSNPN and CDR2 SVGIG come from the germline V gene (reference sequence). The CDR3 length is 12 residues. CDR3 coding DNA: TGTGCCTGGACAGGGGGCAAAGGCGGCTACACCTGC. Its translation: CAWTGGKGGYTC.

The genes are TRBV6-1 and TRBJ1-3; D is unclear. Per germline, CDR1 MNHNS and CDR2 SASEGT. The germline V and J ends were trimmed by 7 bases and 1 base, with 11 bases remaining between them. This CDR3 comprises 14 residues. CDR3 sequence reads: CASTDPPSGNTIYF. For the CDR3, the DNA is TGTGCCAGCACCGATCCGCCTTCTGGAAACACCATATATTTT.

This rearrangement joins TRBV18 to TRBJ1-3, with D unresolved. Germline CDR1 is KGHSH and CDR2 is LQKENI. The ends were cut back, 3 bases at V and 0 bases at J, with 9 bases in the middle. The CDR3 contains 15 residues. The CDR3 coding sequence is TGTGCCAGCTCACCGGGCGGCAACTCTGGAAACACCATATATTTT. It specifies CASSPGGNSGNTIYF.

This clonotype was detected many times. A junction end diverges from the germline sequence, so it may reflect a read error. The J gene is TRBJ1-6, the V gene TRBV28, with TRBD1 as a possible D gene (5 bases). Germline CDR1 is MDHEN and CDR2 is SYDVKM. The CDR3 runs 15 residues. The CDR3 is CTSSLWQGGNSPLHF. Here the CDR3 DNA reads TGTACCAGCAGTTTATGGCAGGGCGGCAATTCACCCCTCCACTTT.

This clonotype was recorded many times. The rearrangement uses TRBV9 and TRBJ2-5; TRBD2 matches at 10 bases. The closer fit of TRBJ2-1 to the DNA end suggests the J call may be wrong. The CDR3 is 16 amino acids. Germline V gives CDR1 SGDLS, CDR2 YYNGEE. CDR3 region: CASSVGDSGGSNEQFF. The CDR3 coding sequence is TGTGCCAGCAGCGTAGGGGATAGCGGGGGGTCCAATGAGCAGTTCTTC.

The V call is TRBV28, the J call TRBJ1-6, with no clear D. V lost 5 bases, J lost 14 bases, and 13 bases lay in between. In germline, CDR1 is MDHEN, CDR2 SYDVKM. CDR3 size: 12 residues. As DNA, the CDR3 is TGTGCCAGCAGTCCCGATGCGGTGGCCCTCCACTTT. Its protein is CASSPDAVALHF. The complete variable domain, with remaining parts taken from reference TRBV28 and TRBJ1-6, reads DVKVTQSSRYLVKRTGEKVFLECVQDMDHENMFWYRQDPGLGLRLIYFSYDVKMKEKGDIPEGYSVSREKKERFSLILESASTNQTSMYLCASSPDAVALHFGNGTRLTVT.

This clonotype has a count of ten or more. V and J are TRBV3-1 and TRBJ2-1; D is uncertain. The CDR3 extends over 15 amino acids. Germline CDR1 and CDR2: LGHDT and YNNKEL (reference sequence). Trimming removed 1 base at V and 10 bases at J, with 17 bases between. CDR3 loop: CASSQGGITAGEQFF. The CDR3 DNA follows: TGTGCCAGCAGCCAAGGCGGCATCACGGCCGGGGAGCAGTTCTTC.

This clonotype was detected once. V gene TRBV3-1 combines with J gene TRBJ2-1; TRBD2 agrees at 8 bases. V shed 0 bases, J shed 0 bases, and the junction held 10 bases outside the gene matches. The CDR3 sequence is 19 residues long. Germline V gene data show CDR1 as LGHDT and CDR2 as YNNKEL (reference sequence). In nucleotides, the CDR3 is TGTGCCAGCAGCCAAGATCCCAGGGGCGGGAGGTTCTCCTACAATGAGCAGTTCTTC. Its translation is CASSQDPRGGRFSYNEQFF.

The CDR3 region is CASSHGTSTDTQYF. The CDR3 DNA reads TGTGCCAGCAGTCACGGGACTAGTACAGATACGCAGTATTTT. V gene TRBV12-3 or TRBV12-4 combines with J gene TRBJ2-3; TRBD2 matches at 8 bases. The CDR3 totals 14 residues. V lost 5 bases and J lost 3; bases outside the gene matches: 4.

This clonotype has at least ten counts. The CDR3 spells CASSDRGWTGQYF. The CDR3 nucleotides read TGTGCCAGCAGTGACAGGGGGTGGACGGGGCAGTACTTC. J is TRBJ2-7 and V is TRBV2; the match to TRBD1 covers 7 bases. J lost 9 bases, V lost 3 bases, and 8 bases had no gene match. Germline CDR1 SNHLY, CDR2 FYNNEI. The CDR3 covers 13 residues. Using reference TRBV2 and TRBJ2-7 for the parts outside the CDR3, the full variable domain is EPEVTQTPSHQVTQMGQEVILRCVPISNHLYFYWYRQILGQKVEFLVSFYNNEISEKSEIFDDQFSVERPDGSNFTLKIRSTKLEDSAMYFCASSDRGWTGQYFGPGTRLTVT.

This chain uses TRBV27 with TRBJ2-5; D is unclear. This CDR3 region has 16 residues. CDR1 is MNHEY and CDR2 is SMNVEV in the germline V gene (reference sequence). V was clipped by 5 bases and J by 2 bases, with 18 bases between them. The CDR3 here is CASSKDGVAIQETQYF. In DNA form, the CDR3 reads TGTGCCAGCAGTAAGGATGGGGTGGCGATTCAAGAGACCCAGTACTTC.

This clonotype was counted ten times or more. The CDR3 sequence is CASRTLGPDHEQYF. The CDR3 DNA reads as TGTGCCAGCAGGACTCTGGGCCCGGACCACGAGCAGTACTTC. J is TRBJ2-7 and V is TRBV6-2 or TRBV6-3; D uncertain. There are 14 residues in the CDR3. Germline CDR1 reads MNHEY; CDR2 reads SVGEGT. V gave up 6 bases and J gave up 5 bases, with 17 bases separating them.

The table lists this clonotype with many counts. This chain joins TRBV7-8 and TRBJ2-3; D tentatively reads TRBD1 or TRBD2 (6 bases each). The CDR3 consists of 15 residues. Germline V lookup: CDR1 SGHVS, CDR2 FQNEAQ. V gave up 5 bases and J gave up 6 bases, with 18 bases separating them. CDR3 in amino acids: CASSTSLGGSDTQYF. The CDR3, as DNA: TGTGCCAGCAGCACGTCCCTGGGGGGCTCGGATACGCAGTATTTT.

This sequence joins TRBV28 and TRBJ2-1; 10 nucleotides agree with TRBD2. CDR1 is MDHEN and CDR2 is SYDVKM in the germline V gene. Trimming cost V 4 bases and J 8 bases; bases outside gene matches: 14. The CDR3 is made up of 17 amino acids. The chain's CDR3 is CASSSRRSGGARDEQFF. CDR3 in DNA: TGTGCCAGCAGTTCCCGAAGAAGCGGGGGGGCCAGGGATGAGCAGTTCTTC.

V and J are TRBV14 and TRBJ2-1; perhaps TRBD2 as D (6 bases). CDR1 is SGHDN, CDR2 FVKESK, per germline. There are 15 residues in the CDR3. V was cut by 3 bases and J by 2 bases, with 11 bases left in between. The CDR3 loop is CASSHRRGTYNEQFF. CDR3 coding DNA: TGTGCCAGCAGCCACCGGAGGGGAACCTACAATGAGCAGTTCTTC.

This clonotype has more than one count but fewer than ten. This chain links TRBV6-1 with TRBJ2-7; 7 bases are a match to TRBD1. The germline gives CDR1 MNHNS, CDR2 SASEGT. The CDR3 loop spans 15 amino acids. Trimming cost V 5 bases and J 2 bases; bases outside gene matches: 9. The CDR3 here is CASSPRDSLPYEQYF. In DNA form, the CDR3 reads TGTGCCAGCAGTCCCCGGGACAGTCTCCCCTACGAGCAGTACTTC.

CDR3 sequence: CASSESLGVSTDTQYF. The CDR3, as DNA: TGTGCCAGCAGCGAATCACTAGGAGTGAGCACAGATACGCAGTATTTT. This chain uses TRBV28 with TRBJ2-3; tentative D call: TRBD2 (5 bases). Deletions cut 6 bases from V and 0 bases from J, with 16 bases between. Germline CDR1 is MDHEN and CDR2 is SYDVKM. The CDR3 is 16 residues long.

This clonotype was recorded a few times. The rearrangement joins TRBV12-3 or TRBV12-4 to TRBJ1-3, with D tentatively TRBD1 (6 bases). The CDR3 runs 17 residues. Trimming shortened V by 10 bases and J by 3 bases, and 25 bases separated the two germline ends. The CDR3 loop is CANGPSLGGRSGNTIYF. CDR3 in DNA: TGTGCCAACGGCCCCTCCCTAGGGGGAAGAAGTGGAAACACCATATATTTT.

With respect to this clonotype: It is likely a read error: a sequence one base away is far more abundant. The chain couples TRBV7-8 to TRBJ2-7; the D call may be TRBD1 or TRBD2 (5 bases each). The CDR3 sequence is 15 residues long. From germline, CDR1 is SGHVS and CDR2 FQNEAQ. V dropped 8 bases and J dropped 2 bases, with 19 bases sitting between them. CDR3 bases: TGTGCCAGCGGCACCCGCCGGGACGGCCCCTACGAGCAGTACTTC. Its protein product is CASGTRRDGPYEQYF.

The chain recombines TRBV24-1 with TRBJ1-5; possibly TRBD1 for D (6 bases). This CDR3 has 13 amino acids. Per the germline V gene, CDR1 is KGHDR and CDR2 is SFDVKD. Trimming took 10 bases from V and 1 from J, leaving 10 bases between them. The CDR3 loop reads CATGGLSNQPQHF. The CDR3 nucleotides are TGTGCCACGGGGGGGCTAAGCAATCAGCCCCAGCATTTT.

This clonotype was counted once. A read error may explain this, as a much larger clone is one base away. The rearrangement joins TRBV7-2 to TRBJ2-3, with 9 bases matching TRBD2. The CDR3 has 16 residues. The trim removed 8 bases at V and 0 bases at J, leaving 9 bases unmatched. CDR1 and CDR2 from the germline V gene are SGHTA and FQGNSA. DNA for the CDR3: TGTGCCAGCCCGACTAGCGGAGCTTCTAGCACAGATACGCAGTATTTT. Its protein product is CASPTSGASSTDTQYF.